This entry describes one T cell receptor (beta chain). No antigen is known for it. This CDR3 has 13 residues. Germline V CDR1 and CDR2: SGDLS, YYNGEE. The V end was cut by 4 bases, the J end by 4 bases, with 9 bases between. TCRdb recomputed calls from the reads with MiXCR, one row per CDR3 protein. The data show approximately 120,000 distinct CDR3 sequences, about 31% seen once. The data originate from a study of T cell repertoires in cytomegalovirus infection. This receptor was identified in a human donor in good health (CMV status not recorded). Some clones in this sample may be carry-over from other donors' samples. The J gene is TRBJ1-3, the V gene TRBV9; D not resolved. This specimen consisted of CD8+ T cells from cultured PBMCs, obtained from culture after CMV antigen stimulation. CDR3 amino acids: CASSPFLGNTIYF. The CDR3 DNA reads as TGTGCCAGCAGCCCGTTTTTGGGAAACACCATATATTTT. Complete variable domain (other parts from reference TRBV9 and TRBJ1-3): DSGVTQTPKHLITATGQRVTLRCSPRSGDLSVYWYQQSLDQGLQFLIQYYNGEERAKGNILERFSAQQFPDLHSELNLSSLELGDSALYFCASSPFLGNTIYFGEGSWLTVV.